Listed below are T cell receptor beta chains from one sample, sequenced in a study of T cell responses to AZD1222 COVID-19 vaccine. Only in-frame clones appear in the TCRdb table, and some are missing; sequencing was by immunoSEQ multiplex PCR. The profile shows about 130,000 clones, 75% to 90% of them singletons. The specimen was peripheral blood, collected on day 0 of AZD1222 vaccination. The receptors stem from an adult in good health. The CDR3 runs from the conserved cysteine through the conserved F or W. D genes are given only for firm matches. Part of the rows lack a size; the others show once, few, many or a class for expanded clones.

abundance	v_gene	j_gene	d_gene	CDR3nt	CDR3aa
few	TRBV3-1/TRBV3-2	TRBJ1-1	TRBD1	TGTGCCAGCAGCCAAGGGGGACAGGGGGCATGGGCTTTCTTT	CASSQGGQGAWAFF
NA	TRBV3-1/TRBV3-2	TRBJ1-2	NA	TGTGCCAGCAGCCAAGAGGGAAGACGGTATGGCTACACCTTC	CASSQEGRRYGYTF
NA	TRBV7-2	TRBJ1-1	NA	TGTGCCAGCAGCCCCTTGGGAGGATGGACTGAAGCTTTCTTT	CASSPLGGWTEAFF
NA	TRBV10-3	TRBJ1-5	NA	TGTGCCATCAGTGAGTCGTTGGGGAACAGCAATCAGCCCCAGCATTTT	CAISESLGNSNQPQHF
NA	TRBV6-2/TRBV6-3	TRBJ2-6	NA	TGTGCCAGCAGTTACTCTGAGGCACCCGGGGCCAACGTCCTGACTTTC	CASSYSEAPGANVLTF
NA	TRBV14	TRBJ2-7	TRBD2	TGTGCCAGCAGCCAAACAGGGACTAGCGCCGCCTACGAGCAGTACTTC	CASSQTGTSAAYEQYF
NA	TRBV5-1	TRBJ1-2	TRBD1	TGCGCCAGCAGGCCAGGGCCAGGGGGCGCCGATGGCTACACCTTC	CASRPGPGGADGYTF
NA	TRBV28	TRBJ2-7	TRBD2	TGTGCCAGCAGCCGAAGCGGGAGTGGGCGGGTGGAGCAGTACTTC	CASSRSGSGRVEQYF
NA	TRBV28	TRBJ1-2	TRBD1	TGTGCCAGCAGTTTATGGAGGCAGGGGGCGGGTGGCTACACCTTC	CASSLWRQGAGGYTF
NA	TRBV5-1	TRBJ2-2	NA	TGCGCCAGCAGCTTGTGGGGCACCGGGGAGCTGTTTTTT	CASSLWGTGELFF
NA	TRBV3-1/TRBV3-2	TRBJ1-1	TRBD1	TGTGCCAGCAGCCAAAAGGTGGCAGGGGGCTTGAGTGACACTGAAGCTTTCTTT	CASSQKVAGGLSDTEAFF
NA	TRBV3-1/TRBV3-2	TRBJ2-1	TRBD2	TGTGCCAGCAGCCTAGCGGGAGGACCCTACAATGAGCAGTTCTTC	CASSLAGGPYNEQFF
once	TRBV4-2	TRBJ1-1	NA	TGTGCCAGCAGCCAAGATTTAAGCAGGGACGAAGCTTTCTTT	CASSQDLSRDEAFF
NA	TRBV30	TRBJ1-2	NA	TGTGCCTGGACAACAGCCCCCATAGGCGGCTACACCTTC	CAWTTAPIGGYTF
NA	TRBV4-1	TRBJ1-4	TRBD1	TGCGCCAGTAAATTAACAGGGGACGGGAATGAAAAACTGTTTTTT	CASKLTGDGNEKLFF
NA	TRBV19	TRBJ2-1	TRBD2	TGTGCCAGTAATAGCCCGGGACTACCCAACAATGAGCAGTTCTTC	CASNSPGLPNNEQFF
NA	TRBV19	TRBJ1-5	TRBD1	TGTGCCAGTAGTTTCGGACAGGTCAATCAGCCCCAGCATTTT	CASSFGQVNQPQHF
NA	TRBV5-5	TRBJ2-2	NA	TGTGCCAGCACCCAACAGGGTGACACCGGGGAGCTGTTTTTT	CASTQQGDTGELFF
NA	TRBV18	TRBJ1-1	NA	TGTGCCAGCTCACAGACAAACACTGAAGCTTTCTTT	CASSQTNTEAFF
NA	TRBV18	TRBJ2-7	TRBD1	TGTGCCAGCTCACCTCCGGGACAGGGAAAGGACGAGCAGTACTTC	CASSPPGQGKDEQYF
NA	TRBV19	TRBJ2-3	NA	TGTGCCAGTAGCCCCGGATCTAGCACAGATACGCAGTATTTT	CASSPGSSTDTQYF
NA	TRBV30	TRBJ1-4	TRBD1	TGTGCCTGGAGTATAGGACAGGGTGGCGAAAAACTGTTTTTT	CAWSIGQGGEKLFF
few	TRBV19	TRBJ1-2	NA	TGTGCCAGTACCCTAAGGGGGGACTATGGCTACACCTTC	CASTLRGDYGYTF
NA	TRBV29-1	TRBJ2-7	TRBD2	TGCAGCGTCAGACCGGGACTAGCGGGCTACGAGCAGTACTTC	CSVRPGLAGYEQYF
once	TRBV7-9	TRBJ1-3	NA	TGTGCCAGCAGCTTATATCCCAGCCGGGAGGCTCACTTGCAAAACACCATATATTTT	CASSLYPSREAHLQNTIYF
few	TRBV6-1	TRBJ1-4	TRBD1	TGTGCCAGCAGTGAATTGAAGGGGACAGGGGGAGAAAAACTGTTTTTT	CASSELKGTGGEKLFF
NA	TRBV6-5	TRBJ1-2	NA	TGTGCCAGCAGTTACTCCTCAGGGGCGGGCTATGGCTACACCTTC	CASSYSSGAGYGYTF
NA	TRBV6-5	TRBJ1-1	NA	TGTGCCAGCAGGAGAGCGGATACCAAAGCTTTCTTT	CASRRADTKAFF
NA	TRBV5-4	TRBJ1-2	NA	TGTGCCAGCAGCGGGGGGGGCGCGAACTATGGCTACACCTTC	CASSGGGANYGYTF
NA	TRBV2	TRBJ2-7	NA	TGTGCCAGCGGGGGTATCGTGGGGAGCCCCAACGACGAGCAGTACTTC	CASGGIVGSPNDEQYF
NA	TRBV5-4	TRBJ2-3	TRBD2	TGTGCCAGCAGCTTGGGACTAGCGGGGGGCGGTCGCACAGATACGCAGTATTTT	CASSLGLAGGGRTDTQYF
NA	TRBV11-2	TRBJ1-5	NA	TGTGCCAGCAGCTTTTCGGCAGGGGCAAACAATCAGCCCCAGCATTTT	CASSFSAGANNQPQHF
NA	TRBV5-4	TRBJ1-1	TRBD1	TGTGCCAGCAGCTCTAACAGGGGGAAGGGTGAAGCTTTCTTT	CASSSNRGKGEAFF
NA	TRBV13	TRBJ1-1	NA	TGTGCCAGCAGCTTAGCTCCGAACACTGAAGCTTTCTTT	CASSLAPNTEAFF
NA	TRBV7-9	TRBJ2-2	NA	TGTGCCAGCAGCTTAGGAAACAGGGACGCGGAGCTGTTTTTT	CASSLGNRDAELFF
NA	TRBV15	TRBJ1-5	NA	TGTGCCACCAGCAGAGAGGCAGGCAATCAGCCCCAGCATTTT	CATSREAGNQPQHF
NA	TRBV3-1/TRBV3-2	TRBJ2-1	NA	TGTGCCAGCAGCACGTCGAGTGGCGGGGGCGCCTCCTACAATGAGCAGTTCTTC	CASSTSSGGGASYNEQFF
NA	TRBV14	TRBJ1-1	NA	TGTGCCAGCAGCGTTGATGTTACCACTGAAGCTTTCTTT	CASSVDVTTEAFF
NA	TRBV7-9	TRBJ1-2	TRBD1	TGTGCCAGCAGTCCTGGGACAGGGGAGTATGGCTACACCTTC	CASSPGTGEYGYTF
NA	TRBV12-3/TRBV12-4	TRBJ1-1	NA	TGTGCCAGCAGTTTTTCAGGGGCAAAAGCTTTCTTT	CASSFSGAKAFF
NA	TRBV5-1	TRBJ1-4	NA	TGCGCCAGCAGCTTGAAGTCGACTAATGAAAAACTGTTTTTT	CASSLKSTNEKLFF
once	TRBV6-1	TRBJ1-5	NA	TGTGCCAGCAGTGAAGGGGGGGCAGGGATTAGCAATCAGCCCCAGCATTTT	CASSEGGAGISNQPQHF
NA	TRBV10-2	TRBJ2-7	NA	TGCGCCAGCACGCAAAGCGCCCAGGGGGGGCAGTACTTC	CASTQSAQGGQYF
NA	TRBV4-2	TRBJ2-7	NA	TGTGCCAGCAGCCAAGAGGGCCGAGGGACGGCTGGGAGCTCCTACGAGCAGTACTTC	CASSQEGRGTAGSSYEQYF
NA	TRBV2	TRBJ1-5	NA	TGTGCCAGCAGTGAAGCTGCCTATAGCAATCAGCCCCAGCATTTT	CASSEAAYSNQPQHF
NA	TRBV13	TRBJ1-6	NA	TGTGCCAGCAGCGAGGGACCGAGTAATTCACCCCTCCACTTT	CASSEGPSNSPLHF
NA	TRBV3-1/TRBV3-2	TRBJ2-5	NA	TGTGCCAGCAGCCAAGCGGCCTCGGGAACCCAAGGAGGGACCCAGTACTTC	CASSQAASGTQGGTQYF
NA	TRBV6-5	TRBJ2-1	NA	TGTGCCAGCAGTTACTCAGGCAGTTTTTTCTTC	CASSYSGSFFF
once	TRBV19	TRBJ2-6	NA	TGTGCCAGTAGTATTTCGGTGGCTGGGGCCAACGTCCTGACTTTC	CASSISVAGANVLTF
NA	TRBV6-5	TRBJ1-1	NA	TGTGCCAGCAGCCAACGGCAGGATGCCCCTTCATTT	CASSQRQDAPSF
NA	TRBV23-1	TRBJ2-5	NA	TGCGCCAGCAGTCACATCCGTCTCGCGGGACAACTTCGTTCCAACCAAGAGACCCAGTACTTC	CASSHIRLAGQLRSNQETQYF
NA	TRBV4-1	TRBJ1-3	NA	TGCGCCAGCAGCCATGTCCGTTCCTCTGGAAACACCATATATTTT	CASSHVRSSGNTIYF
once	TRBV19	TRBJ2-7	TRBD2	TGTGCCAGTAGTATGGGGGGGGCTAGCGGGTACTACGAGCAGTACTTC	CASSMGGASGYYEQYF
NA	TRBV28	TRBJ2-1	NA	TGTGCCAGCAGTCCTCCCTGGTATGAGCAGTTCTTC	CASSPPWYEQFF
NA	TRBV6-6	TRBJ2-1	TRBD1	TGTGCCAGCAGTTCAGGACAGGGGACCTACAATGAGCAGTTCTTC	CASSSGQGTYNEQFF